These T cell receptor beta chains were read from a single sample in a study of blood T cell repertoires in COVID-19. This table comes from immunoSEQ multiplex PCR, and its TCRdb copy is limited to in-frame clones, with some not included. The sample lists 150,000 to 200,000 clones; around 84% were seen once. The material sequenced was peripheral blood. The origin of the receptors is a woman older than 75 with acute or convalescent COVID-19. Each CDR3 is given with its conserved first and last residue. A D gene is named only where the DNA matches it firmly. For some rows the clone size is stated as once, few or many, or as a class when expanded; others skip it.

14 TRBJ1-6 TRBV2 - - CASLGEAYNSPLHF TGTGCCAGCCTAGGGGAGGCGTATAATTCACCCCTCCACTTT
13 TRBJ1-1 TRBV9 - - CASSVSVNTEAFF TGTGCCAGCAGCGTATCGGTGAACACTGAAGCTTTCTTT
14 TRBJ1-5 TRBV27 - TRBD1 CASSQTGDDQPQHF TGTGCCAGCAGCCAAACAGGGGACGATCAGCCCCAGCATTTT
19 TRBJ1-6 TRBV7-7 - TRBD1 CASSLVDRFGTDYNSPLHF TGTGCTAGCAGCTTAGTTGACCGCTTTGGGACAGACTATAATTCACCCCTCCACTTT
18 TRBJ2-2 TRBV19 - - CASSIYSPSRVRGGELFF TGTGCCAGTAGTATCTATTCTCCTAGCCGAGTTCGTGGCGGGGAGCTGTTTTTT
14 TRBJ1-4 TRBV28 - - CASSSPATNEKLFF TGTGCCAGCAGTTCCCCCGCAACTAATGAAAAACTGTTTTTT
16 TRBJ1-4 TRBV3-1/TRBV3-2 - - CASSRHLVQGSEKLFF TGTGCCAGCAGCCGCCATCTTGTTCAGGGGAGTGAAAAACTGTTTTTT
14 TRBJ1-2 TRBV2 - - CASSETGVNYGYTF TGTGCCAGCAGTGAAACGGGGGTAAACTATGGCTACACCTTC
15 TRBJ2-3 TRBV19 - - CASSTLAASTDTQYF TGTGCCAGTAGCACATTAGCGGCTAGCACAGATACGCAGTATTTT
13 TRBJ1-2 TRBV6-2/TRBV6-3 - TRBD1 CASSTTGEYGYTF TGTGCCAGCAGTACCACAGGGGAATATGGCTACACCTTC
14 TRBJ2-3 TRBV11-2 - - CASSLGTRGRTQYF TGTGCCAGCAGCTTAGGTACCCGAGGGAGGACGCAGTATTTT
14 TRBJ2-5 TRBV15 - TRBD2 CATSRGSGGETQYF TGTGCCACCAGCAGAGGAAGCGGGGGCGAGACCCAGTACTTC
15 TRBJ1-4 TRBV5-1 - - CASSLRGGLNEKLFF TGCGCCAGCAGCTTGAGGGGGGGTCTTAATGAAAAACTGTTTTTT
16 TRBJ2-2 TRBV7-2 - TRBD1 CASSSKTGEDTGELFF TGTGCCAGCAGCAGCAAGACAGGGGAGGACACCGGGGAGCTGTTTTTT
15 TRBJ1-5 TRBV5-6 - - CASSQGYNSNQPQHF TGTGCCAGCAGCCAGGGGTACAATAGCAATCAGCCCCAGCATTTT
12 TRBJ2-7 TRBV3-1/TRBV3-2 - TRBD1 CASSDRGREQYF TGTGCCAGCAGCGACAGGGGGCGCGAGCAGTACTTC
12 TRBJ1-6 TRBV7-2 - - CASSLQNSPLHF TGTGCCAGCAGCTTACAAAATTCACCCCTCCACTTT
13 TRBJ1-2 TRBV6-5 - - CASRRTANYGYTF TGTGCCAGCAGACGGACAGCTAACTATGGCTACACCTTC
16 TRBJ2-5 TRBV30 - TRBD2 CAWSVSPTVGGAQEYF TGTGCCTGGAGTGTATCCCCTACGGTCGGGGGGGCCCAGGAGTACTTC
15 TRBJ2-7 TRBV28 - TRBD1 CASSPTGTGKYEQYF TGTGCCAGCAGTCCAACCGGGACAGGGAAGTACGAGCAGTACTTC
17 TRBJ2-4 TRBV4-1 - TRBD1 CASSQEVADRVGNIQYF TGCGCCAGCAGCCAAGAAGTAGCTGACAGGGTGGGAAACATTCAGTACTTC
11 TRBJ1-1 TRBV12-3/TRBV12-4 - - CASSDRAEAFF TGTGCCAGCAGTGACAGAGCAGAAGCTTTCTTT
12 TRBJ1-2 TRBV29-1 - - CSVFSGVYGYTF TGCAGCGTTTTCTCAGGGGTTTATGGCTACACCTTC
17 TRBJ1-6 TRBV27 - TRBD1 CASSLFGSGTGNSPLHF TGTGCCAGCAGTTTATTTGGTTCTGGGACAGGGAATTCACCCCTCCACTTT
16 TRBJ2-1 TRBV7-9 - TRBD2 CASSIPTSGAYNEQFF TGTGCCAGCAGCATACCGACTAGCGGAGCGTACAATGAGCAGTTCTTC
15 TRBJ2-2 TRBV5-1 - TRBD1 CASSLGTGGFGELFF TGCGCCAGCAGCTTGGGGACAGGGGGATTCGGGGAGCTGTTTTTT
15 TRBJ1-3 TRBV5-5 - TRBD1 CASSRSQGAGNTIYF TGTGCCAGCAGCAGATCCCAGGGGGCTGGAAACACCATATATTTT
17 TRBJ1-3 TRBV5-5 - - CASSSRRGSSSGNTIYF TGTGCCAGCAGCTCGAGGCGGGGCTCCAGCTCTGGAAACACCATATATTTT
13 TRBJ1-2 TRBV6-5 - - CASKMGLNYGYTF TGTGCCAGCAAAATGGGACTGAACTATGGCTACACCTTC
14 TRBJ2-1 TRBV19 once TRBD2 CASSTGLLYNEQFF TGTGCCAGTAGTACGGGACTACTCTACAATGAGCAGTTCTTC
15 TRBJ1-5 TRBV7-2 many TRBD1 CASSFLGAGQGPQHF TGTGCCAGCAGCTTTTTGGGGGCGGGACAGGGGCCCCAGCATTTT
16 TRBJ2-5 TRBV4-2 - TRBD1 CASSQESTGWVETQYF TGTGCCAGCAGCCAAGAGTCGACAGGGTGGGTTGAGACCCAGTACTTC
13 TRBJ2-2 TRBV7-3 - TRBD2 CASRAGGSGELFF TGTGCCAGCCGGGCCGGGGGGTCCGGGGAGCTGTTTTTT
13 TRBJ2-1 TRBV19 - TRBD2 CASTVAGGNEQFF TGTGCCAGTACCGTAGCGGGAGGGAATGAGCAGTTCTTC
13 TRBJ1-2 TRBV5-1 once TRBD1 CASSLEQGYGYTF TGCGCCAGCAGCTTGGAACAGGGGTATGGCTACACCTTC
14 TRBJ1-6 TRBV3-1/TRBV3-2 - - CASSQAQGVSPLHF TGTGCCAGCAGCCAAGCACAAGGGGTTTCACCCCTCCACTTT
14 TRBJ2-7 TRBV6-5 - - CASSYLQGVAEQYF TGTGCCAGCAGTTACCTACAGGGAGTAGCCGAGCAGTACTTC
14 TRBJ2-3 TRBV7-9 - TRBD2 CASSLLAGADTQYF TGTGCCAGCAGCTTATTAGCGGGGGCAGATACGCAGTATTTT
14 TRBJ2-7 TRBV7-9 - TRBD1 CASSSRDSSYEQYF TGTGCCAGCAGCTCCCGGGACAGCTCCTACGAGCAGTACTTC
12 TRBJ2-3 TRBV5-1 few - CASGRGTDTQYF TGCGCCAGCGGGCGAGGGACAGATACGCAGTATTTT
15 TRBJ1-5 TRBV6-1 - - CASSEQKFPGQPQHF TGTGCCAGCAGTGAACAAAAGTTCCCAGGTCAGCCCCAGCATTTT
14 TRBJ1-2 TRBV6-5 - - CASRGRVGDYGYTF TGTGCCAGCAGAGGCAGGGTTGGTGACTATGGCTACACCTTC
14 TRBJ1-2 TRBV10-3 - - CAISDYRSNYGYTF TGTGCCATCAGTGACTACAGATCTAACTATGGCTACACCTTC
16 TRBJ2-5 TRBV28 few TRBD2 CASSRIGAGVQETQYF TGTGCCAGCAGCCGCATTGGAGCGGGAGTGCAAGAGACCCAGTACTTC
12 TRBJ1-1 TRBV6-2/TRBV6-3 - - CASRPPPGEAFF TGTGCCAGCAGGCCTCCCCCCGGGGAAGCTTTCTTT
16 TRBJ2-2 TRBV7-3 once - CASSPVAGALTGELFF TGTGCCAGCAGCCCAGTGGCGGGGGCGCTCACCGGGGAGCTGTTTTTT
15 TRBJ1-4 TRBV3-1/TRBV3-2 - TRBD1 CASSQSGTGIEKLFF TGTGCCAGCAGCCAGTCCGGGACAGGGATAGAAAAACTGTTTTTT
15 TRBJ2-3 TRBV7-9 few - CASSSKGREADTQYF TGTGCCAGCAGCTCGAAAGGAAGAGAGGCAGATACGCAGTATTTT
16 TRBJ1-2 TRBV3-1/TRBV3-2 - TRBD1 CASSRGQGATNYGYTF TGTGCCAGCAGCCGTGGACAGGGAGCTACTAACTATGGCTACACCTTC
16 TRBJ2-7 TRBV2 - TRBD1 CASRTGQGADISEQYF TGTGCCAGCAGGACCGGACAGGGGGCGGACATTAGCGAGCAGTACTTC
13 TRBJ2-5 TRBV15 - TRBD2 CATQAGTEETQYF TGTGCCACCCAAGCGGGGACCGAAGAGACCCAGTACTTC
13 TRBJ2-2 TRBV29-1 - - CSVSLGLTGELFF TGCAGCGTTAGCCTGGGCCTAACCGGGGAGCTGTTTTTT
14 TRBJ2-5 TRBV5-1 - TRBD1 CASSRLTGEETQYF TGCGCCAGCAGCAGATTGACAGGGGAAGAGACCCAGTACTTC
15 TRBJ2-3 TRBV2 - TRBD2 CASSSLAGAGGTQYF TGTGCCAGCAGCTCCCTAGCGGGGGCGGGGGGTACGCAGTATTTT